This T cell receptor (beta chain) was found in a study of blood T cell repertoires in COVID-19. Turning to the study itself: Researchers got acute and convalescent COVID-19 samples from the United States, Italy and Spain.

This CDR3 is 14 amino acids long. Germline V gene sequence: CDR1 ENHRY, CDR2 SYGVKD. V was shortened by 2 bases and J by 7 bases, with 11 bases between the two germline ends. In the original processing: Estimation of nucleated cell counts relied on the amplification of reference gene primers. The protocol was immunoSEQ multiplex PCR, while the TCRdb copy is restricted to in-frame clones and leaves out a portion. The DNA gave D and trimming, while V, J and clone size come from that table. There are about 180,000 clones in the sample; more than 75% occur only once, and around 13% lies in the top ten. Seattle participants joined during active infection and were tracked over time.

The sample taken for sequencing was peripheral blood. This clonotype originated in a woman between 70 and 85 years old with COVID-19, enrolled during active disease. The gene calls are TRBV10-3 and TRBJ1-4; D perhaps matches TRBD1 (5 bases). This chain's CDR3 is CAISEGASSEKLFF. CDR3 nucleotide sequence: TGTGCCATCAGTGAGGGGGCCTCGAGTGAAAAACTGTTTTTT.